Described below is a single T cell receptor beta chain sequence and its context. The table came from immunoSEQ multiplex PCR; TCRdb's copy has only in-frame clones and leaves some out. The sample holds approximately 190,000 clones, about nine tenths seen once. This entry is derived from a study of blood T cell repertoires in COVID-19. Across the whole study: T cells, B-cell-depleted T cells, or PBMCs provided the cDNA or gDNA that served as material.

The CDR3 length is 13 residues. V lost 5 bases and J lost 7, with 12 bases in between. Germline values: CDR1 MDHEN, CDR2 SYDVKM. This sequence originates from a man in his sixties or seventies with active or convalescent COVID-19. Sequenced input: peripheral blood. This chain joins TRBV28 and TRBJ1-5; D is uncertain. The CDR3: CASSKTQRQPQHF. The DNA for the CDR3 is TGTGCCAGCAGTAAGACCCAGAGGCAGCCCCAGCATTTT.